A selection of T cell receptor beta chains follows, all from one sample in a study of blood T cell repertoires in COVID-19. Sequencing was performed with immunoSEQ multiplex PCR; in TCRdb, only in-frame clones are kept and a portion is missing. The sample includes over 250,000 clones, around nine tenths of them seen just once. The material sequenced was PBMCs or T cells enriched from blood (not recorded which). These receptors came from a woman aged 55-70 years who had recovered from COVID-19. Both conserved end residues are part of each CDR3. A D gene is named only where the DNA matches it firmly. Clone sizes are given selectively: once, few, many, or a class where the clone is expanded.

v_call: TRBV7-9
j_call: TRBJ2-4
d_call: -
clone_size: -
cdr3_nt: TGTGCCAGCAGCCCAGGGGGACTGGGGGAAAACATTCAGTACTTC
cdr3_aa: CASSPGGLGENIQYF

v_call: TRBV11-3
j_call: TRBJ2-7
d_call: TRBD1
clone_size: -
cdr3_nt: TGTGCCAGCAGCTCATCGGGACAGCGACACTACGAGCAGTACTTC
cdr3_aa: CASSSSGQRHYEQYF

v_call: TRBV7-3
j_call: TRBJ2-5
d_call: -
clone_size: -
cdr3_nt: TGTGCCTCTGCCCGAGTAGACCAAGAGACCCAGTACTTC
cdr3_aa: CASARVDQETQYF

v_call: TRBV2
j_call: TRBJ2-5
d_call: -
clone_size: -
cdr3_nt: TGTGCCAGCAGTCAAGGACAGTGGAGTGATTTCCAAGAGACCCAGTACTTC
cdr3_aa: CASSQGQWSDFQETQYF

v_call: TRBV6-5
j_call: TRBJ2-1
d_call: -
clone_size: -
cdr3_nt: TGTGCCAGCAAGCTGGTACTAGTAGGCCCTAGTGAGCAGTTCTTC
cdr3_aa: CASKLVLVGPSEQFF

v_call: TRBV5-1
j_call: TRBJ2-3
d_call: -
clone_size: -
cdr3_nt: TGCGCCAGCAGCTCGGGTACGCTTAGCCTATCTACGCAGTATTTT
cdr3_aa: CASSSGTLSLSTQYF

v_call: TRBV29-1
j_call: TRBJ1-1
d_call: -
clone_size: few
cdr3_nt: TGCAGCGTTGAAGACCAGGACAGCATGAACACTGAAGCTTTCTTT
cdr3_aa: CSVEDQDSMNTEAFF

v_call: TRBV15
j_call: TRBJ1-6
d_call: -
clone_size: -
cdr3_nt: TGTGCCACCAGCAAAGGGGAAAGCTCCTATAATTCACCCCTCCACTTT
cdr3_aa: CATSKGESSYNSPLHF

v_call: TRBV7-3
j_call: TRBJ1-2
d_call: -
clone_size: -
cdr3_nt: TGTGCCAGCAGCTCGGGTGACTATGGCTACACCTTC
cdr3_aa: CASSSGDYGYTF

v_call: TRBV5-1
j_call: TRBJ2-2
d_call: -
clone_size: -
cdr3_nt: TGCGCCAGCAAGGACTTAAACACCGGGGAGCTGTTTTTT
cdr3_aa: CASKDLNTGELFF

v_call: TRBV28
j_call: TRBJ2-2
d_call: -
clone_size: -
cdr3_nt: TGTGCCAGCAGTTTCGCCCTGGGACACCCGTTATGGACCGGGGAGCTGTTTTTT
cdr3_aa: CASSFALGHPLWTGELFF

v_call: TRBV6-4
j_call: TRBJ1-3
d_call: TRBD1
clone_size: once
cdr3_nt: TGTGCCAGCAGTGACCCCGGACTACAGGGGCGAGGACTCTCTGGAAACACCATATATTTT
cdr3_aa: CASSDPGLQGRGLSGNTIYF

v_call: TRBV7-9
j_call: TRBJ1-6
d_call: TRBD1
clone_size: few
cdr3_nt: TGTGCCAGCGGGGATGCTAGGACAGGGCATAATTCACCCCTCCACTTT
cdr3_aa: CASGDARTGHNSPLHF

v_call: TRBV23-1
j_call: TRBJ2-5
d_call: TRBD1
clone_size: -
cdr3_nt: TGCGCCGGATATGACAGGGCACGGGAAAAGACCCAGTACTTC
cdr3_aa: CAGYDRAREKTQYF

v_call: TRBV18
j_call: TRBJ2-1
d_call: TRBD1
clone_size: -
cdr3_nt: TGTGCCAGCTCACGAGGACAGGGGTTGAGTAATGAGCAGTTCTTC
cdr3_aa: CASSRGQGLSNEQFF

v_call: TRBV7-2
j_call: TRBJ1-1
d_call: -
clone_size: -
cdr3_nt: TGTGCCAGCAGCTACCGAATACGAGCCCGGCGGGACACTGAAGCTTTCTTT
cdr3_aa: CASSYRIRARRDTEAFF

v_call: TRBV27
j_call: TRBJ1-1
d_call: -
clone_size: -
cdr3_nt: TGTGCCAGCAGTTTATCGCTACACCTAGAGACTGAAGCTTTCTTT
cdr3_aa: CASSLSLHLETEAFF

v_call: TRBV9
j_call: TRBJ2-3
d_call: TRBD1
clone_size: -
cdr3_nt: TGTGCCAGCAGCGTAGGTGGGACAGGGATGAATACGCAGTATTTT
cdr3_aa: CASSVGGTGMNTQYF

v_call: TRBV5-1
j_call: TRBJ2-5
d_call: TRBD2
clone_size: -
cdr3_nt: TGCGCCAGCGGCCAGGGATCTAGCGGGAGATCGACAGAGACCCAGTACTTC
cdr3_aa: CASGQGSSGRSTETQYF

v_call: TRBV29-1
j_call: TRBJ2-5
d_call: -
clone_size: -
cdr3_nt: TGCAGCGTCATCCGACAGGTTCAAGAGACCCAGTACTTC
cdr3_aa: CSVIRQVQETQYF

v_call: TRBV5-1
j_call: TRBJ1-5
d_call: -
clone_size: -
cdr3_nt: TGCGCCAGCAGCTTGGCGGGGGGTGGCAATCAGCCCCAGCATTTT
cdr3_aa: CASSLAGGGNQPQHF

v_call: TRBV5-1
j_call: TRBJ2-7
d_call: -
clone_size: -
cdr3_nt: TGCGCCAGCAGCTTGGGGCAAGGTCCGCGACTCTCCTACGAGCAGTACTTC
cdr3_aa: CASSLGQGPRLSYEQYF

v_call: TRBV27
j_call: TRBJ2-7
d_call: -
clone_size: -
cdr3_nt: TGTGCCAGCAGTTCGTACAGGGATTACGAGCAGTACTTC
cdr3_aa: CASSSYRDYEQYF

v_call: TRBV2
j_call: TRBJ2-2
d_call: TRBD2
clone_size: -
cdr3_nt: TGTGCCAGCCGGAAGGCGGCTAGCGGGACCTCCGGGGAGCTGTTTTTT
cdr3_aa: CASRKAASGTSGELFF

v_call: TRBV3-1/TRBV3-2
j_call: TRBJ2-7
d_call: TRBD1
clone_size: -
cdr3_nt: TGTGCCAGCAGCCAAGAACGGGACAGGACGGACTACGAGCAGTACTTC
cdr3_aa: CASSQERDRTDYEQYF

v_call: TRBV2
j_call: TRBJ2-7
d_call: -
clone_size: -
cdr3_nt: TGTGCCAGCCGACTAGCCTACGAGCAGTACTTC
cdr3_aa: CASRLAYEQYF

v_call: TRBV25-1
j_call: TRBJ1-3
d_call: -
clone_size: -
cdr3_nt: TGTGCCAGCAGTATCCGTTCTGGAAACACCATATATTTT
cdr3_aa: CASSIRSGNTIYF

v_call: TRBV7-3
j_call: TRBJ2-2
d_call: -
clone_size: -
cdr3_nt: TGTGCCAGCAGCTTAGCGGGGTCGAACACCGGGGAGCTGTTTTTT
cdr3_aa: CASSLAGSNTGELFF

v_call: TRBV3-1/TRBV3-2
j_call: TRBJ1-5
d_call: TRBD1
clone_size: -
cdr3_nt: TGTGCCAGCAGCCAGGGGACAGGGAGATTAATAAATCAGCCCCAGCATTTT
cdr3_aa: CASSQGTGRLINQPQHF

v_call: TRBV28
j_call: TRBJ1-2
d_call: -
clone_size: -
cdr3_nt: TGTGCCAGCAGTCGGGGATATGGCTACACCTTC
cdr3_aa: CASSRGYGYTF

v_call: TRBV27
j_call: TRBJ1-1
d_call: -
clone_size: -
cdr3_nt: TGTGCCAGCAGTTACCAGGGTTTCACTGAAGCTTTCTTT
cdr3_aa: CASSYQGFTEAFF

v_call: TRBV24-1
j_call: TRBJ1-2
d_call: -
clone_size: -
cdr3_nt: TGTGCCACCAGTGATACAGGGACCGACTATGGCTACACCTTC
cdr3_aa: CATSDTGTDYGYTF

v_call: TRBV24-1
j_call: TRBJ2-2
d_call: -
clone_size: -
cdr3_nt: TGTGCCACCACCAACAGGGCTTCCGGGGAGCTGTTTTTT
cdr3_aa: CATTNRASGELFF

v_call: TRBV11-2
j_call: TRBJ2-7
d_call: -
clone_size: -
cdr3_nt: TGTGCCAGCAGCTTAGCGTTTGGGAGCTACGAGCAGTACTTC
cdr3_aa: CASSLAFGSYEQYF

v_call: TRBV19
j_call: TRBJ1-1
d_call: TRBD1
clone_size: once
cdr3_nt: TGTGCCAGTAGTATTTGGCGACAGGGGGTATCGAGGTCGGACACTGAAGCTTTCTTT
cdr3_aa: CASSIWRQGVSRSDTEAFF

v_call: TRBV3-1/TRBV3-2
j_call: TRBJ1-2
d_call: -
clone_size: few
cdr3_nt: TGTGCCAGCAGCCAAGAGCCTTCCGGTTACTATGGCTACACCTTC
cdr3_aa: CASSQEPSGYYGYTF

v_call: TRBV4-1
j_call: TRBJ1-5
d_call: -
clone_size: -
cdr3_nt: TGCGCCAGCAGCCAAATGGACAGCAGCAATCAGCCCCAGCATTTT
cdr3_aa: CASSQMDSSNQPQHF

v_call: TRBV7-9
j_call: TRBJ2-7
d_call: TRBD1
clone_size: once
cdr3_nt: TGTGCCAGCAGCTTATTCCCTCCGGACAGGAGCTCCTACGAGCAGTACTTC
cdr3_aa: CASSLFPPDRSSYEQYF

v_call: TRBV24-1
j_call: TRBJ2-7
d_call: TRBD1
clone_size: once
cdr3_nt: TGTGCCACCAGTGATACTCCGGGACAGGGGGCTTACGAGCAGTACTTC
cdr3_aa: CATSDTPGQGAYEQYF